This T cell receptor (beta chain) was sequenced during a study of blood T cell repertoires in COVID-19. Overall study context: T cells, B-cell-depleted T cells, or PBMCs supplied cDNA or gDNA.

Only in-frame clones appear in the TCRdb table, and some are missing; sequencing was by immunoSEQ multiplex PCR. The sample lists 50,000 to 80,000 clones; about 88% were seen once. Participant-reported clinical history was the basis for cohort assignment. Germline V CDR1 and CDR2: SGHTA, FQGNSA. The CDR3 is 16 residues long. Trimming removed 5 bases at V and 1 base at J, with 15 bases between. The clonotype originates from a woman in her thirties or forties who had recovered from COVID-19. The chain carries TRBV7-2 and TRBJ1-3; D gene unclear. Source material: PBMCs or T cells enriched from blood (not recorded which). In nucleotides, the CDR3 is TGTGCCAGCAGCCACGGAGGGCAGAGATCTGGAAACACCATATATTTT. It yields the protein CASSHGGQRSGNTIYF.